A single sample is the source of the 11 T cell receptor beta chains below, sequenced in a study of molecular identifiers for immune sequencing clone quantification. TCRdb re-derived calls from the PCR reads in MiXCR, one entry per CDR3 protein. The sample lists 460,000 or so distinct CDR3 sequences, 25% occurring once. Sequences were obtained from naive CD8+ T cells from blood, with Jurkat cell RNA spiked in. Described subset: FACS-sorted CD8+CD4-CCR7+CD45RA+ naive T cells. The source is a human donor in good health. Some libraries in this study had Jurkat cell RNA spiked in.

This clonotype showed up just a few times. The chain employs TRBV12-3 or TRBV12-4 and TRBJ1-4; D might be TRBD1 (5 bases). The V end lost 5 bases, the J end lost 5 bases, and 18 bases lay between the germline ends. There are 16 residues in the CDR3. The CDR3 DNA sequence: TGTGCCAGCAGTGGGGTCGGCGGGGCGCAAAATGAAAAACTGTTTTTT. This translates into CASSGVGGAQNEKLFF.

The sample holds a few counts of this clonotype. The gene calls are TRBV29-1 and TRBJ1-4; D call uncertain. Germline loops: CDR1 SQVTM, CDR2 ANQGSEA. CDR3 length: 12 residues. Trimming took off 1 base at V and 7 bases at J, with 7 bases between the two ends. In DNA, the CDR3 is TGCAGCGTTGAAGGATTCGGTGAAAAACTGTTTTTT. Its translation is CSVEGFGEKLFF.

This clonotype occurred many times. The J gene is TRBJ2-7, the V gene TRBV7-9, with TRBD1 identical over 7 bases. Germline CDR1 reads SEHNR; CDR2 reads FQNEAQ (reference sequence). J gave up 2 bases and V 5 bases, and 6 bases lay outside the gene matches. The CDR3 has 14 amino acids. The CDR3 reads CASSLPGGAYEQYF. CDR3 in DNA: TGTGCCAGCAGCCTCCCAGGGGGTGCCTACGAGCAGTACTTC.

The chain recombines TRBV7-3 with TRBJ2-1; TRBD1 matches 7 bases. J gave up 5 bases and V 1 base, and 14 bases lay outside the gene matches. Per the germline V gene, CDR1 is SGHTA and CDR2 is FQGTGA. The CDR3 runs 18 residues. The CDR3 spells CASSLRDGAGTEDNEQFF. The CDR3 nucleotides read TGTGCCAGCAGCTTAAGAGATGGGGCCGGGACAGAGGACAATGAGCAGTTCTTC.

A few counts support this clonotype. The conserved final phenylalanine or tryptophan is absent from the CDR3, which likely points to a read error. The chain joins TRBV29-1 to TRBJ2-7; possibly TRBD1 for D (6 bases). From germline, CDR1 is SQVTM and CDR2 ANQGSEA. This CDR3 contains 12 residues. V lost 7 bases to trimming and J lost 1 base, with 11 bases between them. The CDR3 reads CSALGQSYEQYL. CDR3 nucleotides: TGCAGCGCTCTAGGACAGTCCTACGAGCAGTACCTC.

This clonotype was picked up many times. The gene calls are TRBV5-1 and TRBJ1-1, with TRBD1 matching 7 bases. The germline V gene has CDR1 SGHRS and CDR2 YFSETQ. The CDR3 loop spans 13 amino acids. V lost 5 bases, J lost 4 bases, and 5 bases stayed unmatched. CDR3 protein: CASRQGEGTEAFF. The DNA for the CDR3 is TGCGCCAGCAGGCAGGGGGAGGGCACTGAAGCTTTCTTT.

DNA of the CDR3: TGTGCCAGCAGTTACCTTCCGGGGCCGGTGAACACTGAAGCTTTCTTT. It is translated as CASSYLPGPVNTEAFF. V and J are TRBV6-2 or TRBV6-3 and TRBJ1-1; possibly TRBD1 for D (5 bases). Germline lookup yields CDR1 MNHEY and CDR2 SVGEGT. V was trimmed by 2 bases and J by 0 bases, leaving 13 bases between them. This CDR3 has 16 residues.

The CDR3 DNA reads as TGTGCCAGCAGGAAGACAGGGGAAGAAGCTTTCTTT. Protein sequence: CASRKTGEEAFF. The gene calls are TRBV27 and TRBJ1-1; 8 positions match TRBD1. CDR3 length: 12 amino acids. With V trimmed by 6 bases and J by 8 bases, 5 bases remained unmatched. Germline values: CDR1 MNHEY, CDR2 SMNVEV (reference sequence).

This chain links TRBV12-3 or TRBV12-4 with TRBJ2-7; either TRBD1 or TRBD2 may fit D (5 bases each). Between the trimmed V and J ends, which lost 7 bases and 3 bases, there was a span of 16 bases. The CDR3 length is 14 residues. The CDR3 region has the DNA TGTGCCAGCACCGGGACCGCCCGAAACTACGAGCAGTACTTC. Amino acid sequence: CASTGTARNYEQYF.

This clonotype was picked up many times. Here the CDR3 DNA reads TGCAGTGCGGACCGGACCGATGGGGTCGAGCAGTACTTC. Amino acids: CSADRTDGVEQYF. The V call is TRBV20-1, the J call TRBJ2-7; D remains ambiguous. V gave up 6 bases and J gave up 6 bases, with 18 bases separating them. CDR1 and CDR2 from the germline V gene are DFQATT and SNEGSKA (reference sequence). The length of the CDR3 is 13 residues.

This rearrangement joins TRBV13 to TRBJ2-3; no firm D call. This CDR3 spans 13 amino acids. The V end lost 7 bases, the J end lost 3 bases, and 11 bases lay between the germline ends. Germline CDR1 is PRHDT and CDR2 is FYEKMQ (reference sequence). The CDR3 spells CASTEEGTDTQYF. CDR3 sequence (DNA): TGTGCCAGCACCGAGGAAGGGACAGATACGCAGTATTTT.